The text below deals with one T cell receptor (beta chain). Its target is unknown. The sample is drawn from a study of OX40 agonist ivuxolimab in advanced cancers. Study-wide context: Patients were treated with ivuxolimab, an agonistic anti-OX40 (CD134) antibody. Study-level results: Some patients without response likewise showed low normalized clonal expansion. Both blood CD4+ and CD8+ T cells showed clonal growth by week 6 at 0.1 to 3.0 mg/kg.

Assay: immunoSEQ multiplex PCR; the TCRdb copy retains only in-frame clones and omits some. Here the sample spans roughly 36,000 clones, roughly 74% being singletons. The sequence was obtained from an adult with an advanced solid tumor such as melanoma, head and neck, liver or kidney cancer. The sequenced sample was CD4+ or CD8+ T cells sorted from blood, obtained in a trial of the OX40 agonist ivuxolimab.

For the CDR3, the DNA is TGTGCCAGCAGCTTAGGCAATGGTGGGAAAGAGACCCAGTACTTC. Residues: CASSLGNGGKETQYF. The chain links TRBV7-7 to TRBJ2-5; D not resolved. Germline V gene data show CDR1 as SSHAT and CDR2 as FNYEAQ (reference sequence). V was clipped by 1 base and J by 3 bases, with 12 bases between them. The CDR3 has 15 residues.